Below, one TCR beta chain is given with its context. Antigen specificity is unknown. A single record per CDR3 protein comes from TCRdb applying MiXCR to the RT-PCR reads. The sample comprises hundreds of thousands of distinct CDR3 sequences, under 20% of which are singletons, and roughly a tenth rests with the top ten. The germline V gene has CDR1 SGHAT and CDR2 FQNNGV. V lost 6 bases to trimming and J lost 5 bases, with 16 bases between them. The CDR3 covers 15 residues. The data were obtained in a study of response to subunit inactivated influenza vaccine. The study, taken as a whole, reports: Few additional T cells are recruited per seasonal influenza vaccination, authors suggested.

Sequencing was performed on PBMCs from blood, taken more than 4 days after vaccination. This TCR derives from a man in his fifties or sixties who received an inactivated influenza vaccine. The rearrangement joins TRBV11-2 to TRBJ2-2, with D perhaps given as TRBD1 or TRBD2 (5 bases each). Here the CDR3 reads CASSSGTFRTGELFF. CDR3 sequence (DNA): TGTGCCAGCAGTTCCGGGACGTTTAGGACCGGGGAGCTGTTTTTT.